This record looks at one T cell receptor beta chain sequence and its context. Antigen specificity is unknown. RNA, once extracted, was reverse transcribed into cDNA for use as the sequencing template. Profiling relied on immunoSEQ multiplex PCR, and the TCRdb table lists in-frame clones only, not all of them. The sample has around 200,000 clones; about 60% are singletons. This sample was taken from a study of CD8+ T cells in alopecia areata. The treatment was: oral pan-JAK inhibitor, 5-10 mg twice daily. Lesional scalp tissue (obtained by punch biopsy) and peripheral blood were collected from alopecia areata patients. Study results and caveats: Tofacitinib significantly brought down scalp clonality and expanded CD8+ clones among top 100. Normal skin's resident alphabeta T cells are also sequenced in scalp samples.

The clonotype comes from a human donor with alopecia areata. The sample in question was CD8+ T cells sorted from blood, obtained at week 24, from a patient treated with tofacitinib.

The CDR3 loop reads CASSAWDSHYGYTF. CDR3 nucleotide sequence: TGTGCCAGCAGCGCCTGGGACAGCCACTATGGCTACACCTTC. The chain employs TRBV9 and TRBJ1-2; 7 bases line up with TRBD1. The V gene end was trimmed by 3 bases and the J gene end by 3 bases; junction bases not matched to a gene: 5. Looked up from germline, CDR1 is SGDLS and CDR2 is YYNGEE. This CDR3 contains 14 residues.